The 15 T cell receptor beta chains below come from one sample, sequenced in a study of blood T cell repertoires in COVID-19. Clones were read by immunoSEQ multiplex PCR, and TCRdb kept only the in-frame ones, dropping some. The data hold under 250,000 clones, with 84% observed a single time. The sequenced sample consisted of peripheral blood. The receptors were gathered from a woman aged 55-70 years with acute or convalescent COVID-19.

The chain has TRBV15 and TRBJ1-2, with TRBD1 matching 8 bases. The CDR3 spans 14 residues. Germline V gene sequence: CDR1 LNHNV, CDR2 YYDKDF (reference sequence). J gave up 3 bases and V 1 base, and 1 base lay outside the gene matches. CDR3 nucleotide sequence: TGTGCCACCAGCAGAGGGGGACAGGACTATGGCTACACCTTC. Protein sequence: CATSRGGQDYGYTF.

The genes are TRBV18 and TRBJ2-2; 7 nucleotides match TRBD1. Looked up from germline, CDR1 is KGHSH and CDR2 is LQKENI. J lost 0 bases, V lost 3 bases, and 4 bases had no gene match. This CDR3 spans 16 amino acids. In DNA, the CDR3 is TGTGCCAGCTCACCTACCGGGACAGCGAACACCGGGGAGCTGTTTTTT. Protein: CASSPTGTANTGELFF.

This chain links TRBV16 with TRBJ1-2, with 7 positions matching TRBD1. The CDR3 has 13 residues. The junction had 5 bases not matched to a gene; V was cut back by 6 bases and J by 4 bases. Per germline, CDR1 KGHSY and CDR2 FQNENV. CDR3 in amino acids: CASRKGQPYGYTF. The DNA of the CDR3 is TGTGCCAGCAGAAAGGGACAGCCCTATGGCTACACCTTC.

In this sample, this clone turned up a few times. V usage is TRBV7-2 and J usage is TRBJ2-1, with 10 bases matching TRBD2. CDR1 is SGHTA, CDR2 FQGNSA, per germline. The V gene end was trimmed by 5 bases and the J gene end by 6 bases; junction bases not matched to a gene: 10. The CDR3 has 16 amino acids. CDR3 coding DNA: TGTGCCAGCAGCGACAGAGCGGGGGGGCCCTTCAATGAGCAGTTCTTC. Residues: CASSDRAGGPFNEQFF. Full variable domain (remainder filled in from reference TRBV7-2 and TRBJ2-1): GAGVSQSPSNKVTEKGKDVELRCDPISGHTALYWYRQSLGQGLEFLIYFQGNSAPDKSGLPSDRFSAERTGGSVSTLTIQRTQQEDSAVYLCASSDRAGGPFNEQFFGPGTRLTVL.

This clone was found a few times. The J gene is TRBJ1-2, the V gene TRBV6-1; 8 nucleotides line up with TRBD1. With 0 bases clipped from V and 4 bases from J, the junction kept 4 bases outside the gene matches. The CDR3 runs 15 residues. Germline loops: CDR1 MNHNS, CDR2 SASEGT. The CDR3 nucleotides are TGTGCCAGCAGTGAAGCGTCAGGGGGCCTCTATGGCTACACCTTC. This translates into CASSEASGGLYGYTF.

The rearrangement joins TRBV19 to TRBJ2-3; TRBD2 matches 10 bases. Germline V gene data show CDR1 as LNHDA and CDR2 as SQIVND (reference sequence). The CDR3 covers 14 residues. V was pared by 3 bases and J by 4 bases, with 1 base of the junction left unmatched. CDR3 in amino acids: CASSIGLAADTQYF. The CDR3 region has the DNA TGTGCCAGTAGTATCGGACTAGCGGCAGATACGCAGTATTTT.

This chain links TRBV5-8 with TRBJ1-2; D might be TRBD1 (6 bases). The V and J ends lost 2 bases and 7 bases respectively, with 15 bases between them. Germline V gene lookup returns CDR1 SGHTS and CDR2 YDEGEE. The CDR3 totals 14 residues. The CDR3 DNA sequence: TGTGCCAGCAGCTTCCTCAGGGGCTTTGTTGGCTACACCTTC. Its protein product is CASSFLRGFVGYTF.

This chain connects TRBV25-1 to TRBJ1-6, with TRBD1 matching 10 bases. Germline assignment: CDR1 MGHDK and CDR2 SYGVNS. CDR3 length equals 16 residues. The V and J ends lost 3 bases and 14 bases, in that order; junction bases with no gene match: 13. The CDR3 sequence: CASSDPGTGAPGTLHF. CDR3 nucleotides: TGTGCCAGCAGTGACCCCGGGACAGGGGCTCCTGGGACCCTCCACTTT.

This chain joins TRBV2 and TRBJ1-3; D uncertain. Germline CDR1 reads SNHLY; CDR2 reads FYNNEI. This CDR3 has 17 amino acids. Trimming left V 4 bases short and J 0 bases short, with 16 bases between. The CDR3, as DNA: TGTGCCAGCAGTGGACTGGTGCGATCGAGCTCTGGAAACACCATATATTTT. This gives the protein CASSGLVRSSSGNTIYF.

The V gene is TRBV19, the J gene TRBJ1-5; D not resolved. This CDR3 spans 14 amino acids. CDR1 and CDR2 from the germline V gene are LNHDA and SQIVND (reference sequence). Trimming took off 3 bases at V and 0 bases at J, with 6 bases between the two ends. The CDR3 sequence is CASSIQYSNQPQHF. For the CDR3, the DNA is TGTGCCAGTAGTATTCAGTATAGCAATCAGCCCCAGCATTTT.

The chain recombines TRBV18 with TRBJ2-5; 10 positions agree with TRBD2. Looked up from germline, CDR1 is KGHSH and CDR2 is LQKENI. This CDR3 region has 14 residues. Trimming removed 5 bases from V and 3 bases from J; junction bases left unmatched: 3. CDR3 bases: TGTGCCAGCTCAATAGCGGGGGGAGAAGAGACCCAGTACTTC. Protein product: CASSIAGGEETQYF.

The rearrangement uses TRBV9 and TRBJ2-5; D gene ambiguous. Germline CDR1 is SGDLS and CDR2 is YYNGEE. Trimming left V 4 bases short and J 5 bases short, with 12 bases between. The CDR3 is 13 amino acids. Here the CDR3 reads CASSPPLEETQYF. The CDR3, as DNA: TGTGCCAGCAGCCCACCCCTTGAGGAGACCCAGTACTTC.

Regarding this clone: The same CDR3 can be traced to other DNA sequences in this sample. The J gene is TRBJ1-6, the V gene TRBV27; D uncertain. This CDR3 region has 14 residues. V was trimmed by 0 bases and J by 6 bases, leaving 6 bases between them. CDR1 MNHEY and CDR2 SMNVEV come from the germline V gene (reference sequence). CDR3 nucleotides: TGTGCCAGCAGTTTATCGAGGGTTAATTCACCCCTCCACTTT. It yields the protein CASSLSRVNSPLHF.

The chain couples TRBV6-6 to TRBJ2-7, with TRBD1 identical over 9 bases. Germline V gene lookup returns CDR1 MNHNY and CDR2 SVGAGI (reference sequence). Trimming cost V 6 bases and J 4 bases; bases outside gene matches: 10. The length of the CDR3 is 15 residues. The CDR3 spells CASREPGQGIYEQYF. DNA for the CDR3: TGTGCCAGCAGGGAACCGGGACAGGGCATATACGAGCAGTACTTC.

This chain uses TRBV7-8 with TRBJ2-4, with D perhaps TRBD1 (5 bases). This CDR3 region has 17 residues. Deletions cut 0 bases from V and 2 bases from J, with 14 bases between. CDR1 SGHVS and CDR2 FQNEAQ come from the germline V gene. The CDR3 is CASSLAGWGPTKNIQYF. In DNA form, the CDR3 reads TGTGCCAGCAGCTTAGCGGGGTGGGGCCCTACCAAAAACATTCAGTACTTC.